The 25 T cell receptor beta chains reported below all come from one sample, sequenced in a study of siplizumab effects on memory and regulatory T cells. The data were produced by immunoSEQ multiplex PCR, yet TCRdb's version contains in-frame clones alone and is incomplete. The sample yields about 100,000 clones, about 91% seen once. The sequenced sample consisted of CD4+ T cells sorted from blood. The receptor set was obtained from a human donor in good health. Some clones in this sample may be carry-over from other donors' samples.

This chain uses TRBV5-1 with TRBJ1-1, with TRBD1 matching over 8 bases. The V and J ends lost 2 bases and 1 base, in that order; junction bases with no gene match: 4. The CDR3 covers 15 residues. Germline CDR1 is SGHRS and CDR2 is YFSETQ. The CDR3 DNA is TGCGCCAGCAGCTTCACCGGGACAGGGAACACTGAAGCTTTCTTT. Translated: CASSFTGTGNTEAFF.

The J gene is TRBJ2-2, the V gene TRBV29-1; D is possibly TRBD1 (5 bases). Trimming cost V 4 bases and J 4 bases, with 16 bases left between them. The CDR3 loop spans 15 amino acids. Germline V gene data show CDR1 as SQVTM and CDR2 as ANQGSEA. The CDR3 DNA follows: TGCAGCGTTGTGCCCTATCAGGGTTTCACCGGGGAGCTGTTTTTT. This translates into CSVVPYQGFTGELFF.

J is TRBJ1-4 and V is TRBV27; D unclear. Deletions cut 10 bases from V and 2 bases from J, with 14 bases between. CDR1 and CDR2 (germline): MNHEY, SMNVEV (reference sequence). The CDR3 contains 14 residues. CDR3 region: CATALDSTNEKLFF. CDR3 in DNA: TGTGCCACCGCTTTAGATAGCACTAATGAAAAACTGTTTTTT.

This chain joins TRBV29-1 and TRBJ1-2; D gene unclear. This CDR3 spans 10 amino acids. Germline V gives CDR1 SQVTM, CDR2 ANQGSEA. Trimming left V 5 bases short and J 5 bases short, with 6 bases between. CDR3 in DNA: TGCAGCGTTCGATCTTATGGCTACACCTTC. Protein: CSVRSYGYTF.

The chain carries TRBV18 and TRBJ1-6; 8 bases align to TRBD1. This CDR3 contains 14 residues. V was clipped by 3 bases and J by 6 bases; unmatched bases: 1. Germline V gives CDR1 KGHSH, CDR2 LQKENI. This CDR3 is CASSPTGANSPLHF. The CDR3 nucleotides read TGTGCCAGCTCACCGACAGGGGCTAATTCACCCCTCCACTTT.

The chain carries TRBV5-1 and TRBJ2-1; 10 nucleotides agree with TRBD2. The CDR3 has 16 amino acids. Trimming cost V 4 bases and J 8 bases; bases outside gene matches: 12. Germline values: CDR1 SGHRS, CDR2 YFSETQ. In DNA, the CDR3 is TGCGCCAGCAGCCGCCTGGGGACTAGCGTGGTCGATGAGCAGTTCTTC. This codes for CASSRLGTSVVDEQFF. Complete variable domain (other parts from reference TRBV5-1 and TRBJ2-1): KAGVTQTPRYLIKTRGQQVTLSCSPISGHRSVSWYQQTPGQGLQFLFEYFSETQRNKGNFPGRFSGRQFSNSRSEMNVSTLELGDSALYLCASSRLGTSVVDEQFFGPGTRLTVL.

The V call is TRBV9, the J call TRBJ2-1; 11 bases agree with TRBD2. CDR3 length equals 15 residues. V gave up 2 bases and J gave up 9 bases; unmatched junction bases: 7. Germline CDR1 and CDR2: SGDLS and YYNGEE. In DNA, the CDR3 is TGTGCCAGCAGCGTCACTAGCGGGAGCAAGGGTGAGCAGTTCTTC. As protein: CASSVTSGSKGEQFF.

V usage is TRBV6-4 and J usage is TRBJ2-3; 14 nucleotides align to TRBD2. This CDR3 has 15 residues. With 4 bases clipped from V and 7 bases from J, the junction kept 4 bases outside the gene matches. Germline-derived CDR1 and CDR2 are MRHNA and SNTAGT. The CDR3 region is CASSVGTSGRNTQYF. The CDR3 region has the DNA TGTGCCAGCAGTGTCGGGACTAGCGGGAGAAATACGCAGTATTTT.

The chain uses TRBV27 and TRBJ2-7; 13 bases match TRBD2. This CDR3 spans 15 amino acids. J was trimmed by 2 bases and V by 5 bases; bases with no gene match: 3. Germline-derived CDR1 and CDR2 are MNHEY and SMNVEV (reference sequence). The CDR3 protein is CASSGTSGIPYEQYF. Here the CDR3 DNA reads TGTGCCAGCAGTGGGACTAGCGGGATCCCCTACGAGCAGTACTTC.

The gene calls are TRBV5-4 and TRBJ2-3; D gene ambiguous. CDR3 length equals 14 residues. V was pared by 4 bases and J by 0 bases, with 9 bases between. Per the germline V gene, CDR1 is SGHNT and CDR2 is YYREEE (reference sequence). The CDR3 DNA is TGTGCCAGCAGCCAAGACGGTAGCACAGATACGCAGTATTTT. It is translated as CASSQDGSTDTQYF.

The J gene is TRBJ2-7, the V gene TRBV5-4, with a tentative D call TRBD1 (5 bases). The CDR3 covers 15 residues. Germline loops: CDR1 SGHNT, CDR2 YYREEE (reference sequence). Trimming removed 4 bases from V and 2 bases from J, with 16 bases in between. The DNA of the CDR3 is TGTGCCAGCAGCCCGCTCAGGGTGCCACCCTACGAGCAGTACTTC. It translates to CASSPLRVPPYEQYF. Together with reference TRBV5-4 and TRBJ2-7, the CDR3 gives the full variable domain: ETGVTQSPTHLIKTRGQQVTLRCSSQSGHNTVSWYQQALGQGPQFIFQYYREEENGRGNFPPRFSGLQFPNYSSELNVNALELDDSALYLCASSPLRVPPYEQYFGPGTRLTVT.

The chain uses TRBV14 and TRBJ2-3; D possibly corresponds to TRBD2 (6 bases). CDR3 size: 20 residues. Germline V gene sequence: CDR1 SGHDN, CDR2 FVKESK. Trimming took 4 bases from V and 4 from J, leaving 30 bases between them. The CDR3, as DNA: TGTGCCAGCAGCCCGTATCCGAAGTATGGGGGAGCCCGCGGGGCAGATACGCAGTATTTT. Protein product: CASSPYPKYGGARGADTQYF.

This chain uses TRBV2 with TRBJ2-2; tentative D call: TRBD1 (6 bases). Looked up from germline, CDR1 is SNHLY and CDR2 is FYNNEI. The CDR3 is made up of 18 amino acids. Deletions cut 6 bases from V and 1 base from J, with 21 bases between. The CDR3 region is CASSYRGPGVLNTGELFF. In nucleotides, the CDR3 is TGTGCCAGCAGCTATAGAGGGCCAGGGGTGTTGAACACCGGGGAGCTGTTTTTT. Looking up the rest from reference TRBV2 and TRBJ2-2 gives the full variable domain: EPEVTQTPSHQVTQMGQEVILRCVPISNHLYFYWYRQILGQKVEFLVSFYNNEISEKSEIFDDQFSVERPDGSNFTLKIRSTKLEDSAMYFCASSYRGPGVLNTGELFFGEGSRLTVL.

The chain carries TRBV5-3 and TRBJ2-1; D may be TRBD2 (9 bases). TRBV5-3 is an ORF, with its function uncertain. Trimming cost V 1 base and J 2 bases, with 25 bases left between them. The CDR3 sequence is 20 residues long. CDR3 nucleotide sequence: TGTGCCAGAAGCTTGAAGGACAGGGAGCCCCTAGCGGGACCCTACAATGAGCAGTTCTTC. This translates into CARSLKDREPLAGPYNEQFF.

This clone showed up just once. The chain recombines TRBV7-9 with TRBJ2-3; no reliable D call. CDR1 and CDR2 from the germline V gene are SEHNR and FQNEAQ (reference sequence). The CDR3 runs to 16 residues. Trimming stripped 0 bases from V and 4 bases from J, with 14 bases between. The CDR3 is CASSLAAVFIPDTQYF. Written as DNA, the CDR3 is TGTGCCAGCAGCTTAGCCGCAGTTTTCATTCCAGATACGCAGTATTTT.

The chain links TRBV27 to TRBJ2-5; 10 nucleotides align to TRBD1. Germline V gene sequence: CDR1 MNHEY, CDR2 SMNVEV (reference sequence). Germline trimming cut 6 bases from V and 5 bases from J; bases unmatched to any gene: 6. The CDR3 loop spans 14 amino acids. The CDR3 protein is CASRTDRGLETQYF. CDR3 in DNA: TGTGCCAGCAGGACGGACAGGGGGTTGGAGACCCAGTACTTC.

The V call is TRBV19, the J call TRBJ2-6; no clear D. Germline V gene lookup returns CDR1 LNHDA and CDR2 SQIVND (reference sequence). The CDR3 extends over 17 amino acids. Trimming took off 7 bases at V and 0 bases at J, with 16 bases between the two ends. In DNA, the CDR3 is TGTGCCAGTACCCAAAAAGGGAAGAGCTCTGGGGCCAACGTCCTGACTTTC. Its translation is CASTQKGKSSGANVLTF. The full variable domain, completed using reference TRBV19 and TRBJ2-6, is DGGITQSPKYLFRKEGQNVTLSCEQNLNHDAMYWYRQDPGQGLRLIYYSQIVNDFQKGDIAEGYSVSREKKESFPLTVTSAQKNPTAFYLCASTQKGKSSGANVLTFGAGSRLTVL.

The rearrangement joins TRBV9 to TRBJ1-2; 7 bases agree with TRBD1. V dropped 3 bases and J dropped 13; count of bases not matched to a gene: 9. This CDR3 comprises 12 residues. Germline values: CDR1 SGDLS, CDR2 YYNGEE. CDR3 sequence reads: CASSGGQRRITF. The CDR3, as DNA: TGTGCCAGCAGCGGGGGACAGCGACGTATCACCTTC.

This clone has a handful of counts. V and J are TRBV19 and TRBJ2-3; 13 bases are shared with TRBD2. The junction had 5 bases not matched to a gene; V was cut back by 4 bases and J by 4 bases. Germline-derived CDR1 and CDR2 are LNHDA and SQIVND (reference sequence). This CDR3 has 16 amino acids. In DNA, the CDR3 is TGTGCCAGTAGTAAGGGACTAGCGGGATTGGCAGATACGCAGTATTTT. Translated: CASSKGLAGLADTQYF.

The CDR3 reads CASFQYTEAFF. CDR3 nucleotide sequence: TGTGCCAGCTTCCAGTACACTGAAGCTTTCTTT. This chain connects TRBV2 to TRBJ1-1; D unclear. Trimming left V 8 bases short and J 3 bases short, with 7 bases between. Germline loops: CDR1 SNHLY, CDR2 FYNNEI. The CDR3 covers 11 residues.

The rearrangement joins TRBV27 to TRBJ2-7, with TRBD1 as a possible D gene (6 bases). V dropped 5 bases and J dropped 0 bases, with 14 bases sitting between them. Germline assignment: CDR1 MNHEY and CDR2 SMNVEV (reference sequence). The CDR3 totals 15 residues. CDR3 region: CASSPGQLSSYEQYF. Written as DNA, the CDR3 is TGTGCCAGCAGTCCCGGACAGCTCAGCTCCTACGAGCAGTACTTC.

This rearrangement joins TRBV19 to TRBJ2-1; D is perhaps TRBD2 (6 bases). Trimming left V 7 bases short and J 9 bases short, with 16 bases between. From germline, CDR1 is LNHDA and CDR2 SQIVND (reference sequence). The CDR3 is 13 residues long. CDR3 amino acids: CASMRRGEGEQFF. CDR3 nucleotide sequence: TGTGCCAGTATGAGGAGGGGTGAGGGTGAGCAGTTCTTC.

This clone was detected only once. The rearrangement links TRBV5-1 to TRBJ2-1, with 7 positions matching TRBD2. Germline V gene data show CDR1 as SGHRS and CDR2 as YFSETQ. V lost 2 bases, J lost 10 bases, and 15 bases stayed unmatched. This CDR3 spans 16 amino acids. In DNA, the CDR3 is TGCGCCAGCAGCTTAAAAGGCCTAGCGGAGATCGGGGAGCAGTTCTTC. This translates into CASSLKGLAEIGEQFF. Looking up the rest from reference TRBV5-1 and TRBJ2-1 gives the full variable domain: KAGVTQTPRYLIKTRGQQVTLSCSPISGHRSVSWYQQTPGQGLQFLFEYFSETQRNKGNFPGRFSGRQFSNSRSEMNVSTLELGDSALYLCASSLKGLAEIGEQFFGPGTRLTVL.

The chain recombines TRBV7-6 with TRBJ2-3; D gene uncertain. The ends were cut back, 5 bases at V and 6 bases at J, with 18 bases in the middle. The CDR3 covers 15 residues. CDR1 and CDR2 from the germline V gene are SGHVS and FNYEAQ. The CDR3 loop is CASSPPYVGRDTQYF. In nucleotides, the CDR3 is TGTGCCAGCAGCCCCCCCTACGTGGGCCGGGATACGCAGTATTTT.

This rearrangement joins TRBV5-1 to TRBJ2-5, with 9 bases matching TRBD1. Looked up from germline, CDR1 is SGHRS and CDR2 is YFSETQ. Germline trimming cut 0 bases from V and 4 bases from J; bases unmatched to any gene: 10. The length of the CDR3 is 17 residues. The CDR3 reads CASSLGDGTGIGETQYF. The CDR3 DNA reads TGCGCCAGCAGCTTGGGGGATGGGACAGGGATTGGAGAGACCCAGTACTTC.